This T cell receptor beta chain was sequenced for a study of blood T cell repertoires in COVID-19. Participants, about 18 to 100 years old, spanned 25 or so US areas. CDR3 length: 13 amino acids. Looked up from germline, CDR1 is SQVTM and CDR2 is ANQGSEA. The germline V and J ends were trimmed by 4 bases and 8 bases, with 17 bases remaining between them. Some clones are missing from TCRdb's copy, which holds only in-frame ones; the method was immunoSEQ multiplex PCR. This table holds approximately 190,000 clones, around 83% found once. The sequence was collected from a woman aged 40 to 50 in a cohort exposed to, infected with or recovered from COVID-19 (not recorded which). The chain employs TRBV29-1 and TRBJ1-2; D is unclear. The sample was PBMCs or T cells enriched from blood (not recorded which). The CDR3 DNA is TGCAGCGTTGTGACCGGATCCGGGGAAGGCTACACCTTC. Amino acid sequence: CSVVTGSGEGYTF.